This TCR beta chain was captured by sequencing in a study of cytomegalovirus exposure and HLA in healthy donors. Study overall: Clustering assigned approximately 79% of the roughly 400 genotyped donors to the Caucasian-associated ancestry cluster. Study-wide findings and caveats: Near-uniform donor sequencing depth was presumed by presence/absence analyses. Compared with the approximately 680-donor mean, an Asian-associated ancestry cluster reportedly had fewer N-insertions, according to a later analysis. By a later analysis, the bulk of CMV-associated TCR beta chains appeared HLA-restricted.

The PCR ran on 60 Vbeta and 13 Jbeta primers. Assay: immunoSEQ multiplex PCR; the TCRdb copy retains only in-frame clones and omits some. The data hold 150,000 or so clones, with 80% to 90% observed a single time. The CDR3 covers 16 residues. Trimming at V came to 2 bases and at J to 7 bases, leaving 9 bases not matched to a gene. CDR1 LNHDA and CDR2 SQIVND come from the germline V gene (reference sequence). Regarding this clone: What it binds is unknown.

The origin of this receptor is a man aged 18 to 35 in good health and CMV-seronegative. Source material: PBMCs. The V gene is TRBV19, the J gene TRBJ2-1, with 9 bases that match TRBD2. The CDR3 DNA reads as TGTGCCAGTAGTATACGGCGGGGGGGCCCGAATAATGAGCAGTTCTTC. This gives the protein CASSIRRGGPNNEQFF.